These 29 T cell receptor beta chains were sequenced from one sample in a study of tumor-infiltrating lymphocytes in localized non-small cell lung cancer. Data came from immunoSEQ multiplex PCR; TCRdb stores just in-frame clones and leaves some out. The sample contains just under 30,000 clones, 80% to 90% of which appear only once. The material sequenced was lung tumor tissue. These receptors all come from a human donor with non-small cell lung cancer.

V and J are TRBV6-1 and TRBJ1-3; D remains unclear. Germline CDR1 reads MNHNS; CDR2 reads SASEGT. Deletions cut 6 bases from V and 6 bases from J, with 6 bases between. The CDR3 spans 11 residues. CDR3 nucleotides: TGTGCCAGCAGAATGGAAAACACCATATATTTT. This encodes CASRMENTIYF.

This chain joins TRBV7-3 and TRBJ2-5, with TRBD2 matching over 8 bases. Trimming at V came to 4 bases and at J to 1 base, leaving 5 bases not matched to a gene. The length of the CDR3 is 15 residues. Germline V lookup: CDR1 SGHTA, CDR2 FQGTGA. The CDR3 nucleotides are TGTGCCAGCAGCTCCGCGGGGGGCTTCCAAGAGACCCAGTACTTC. Its protein product is CASSSAGGFQETQYF.

V is TRBV28 and J is TRBJ2-7, with D maybe TRBD1 (5 bases). The CDR3 loop spans 14 amino acids. V lost 2 bases and J lost 2, with 10 bases in between. Germline V gives CDR1 MDHEN, CDR2 SYDVKM. The CDR3 sequence: CASSLPTVPYEQYF. Here the CDR3 DNA reads TGTGCCAGCAGTTTACCGACAGTCCCCTACGAGCAGTACTTC.

The chain combines TRBV5-1 with TRBJ2-2; 15 nucleotides line up with TRBD2. Per germline, CDR1 SGHRS and CDR2 YFSETQ. Trimming at V came to 3 bases and at J to 4 bases, leaving 1 base not matched to a gene. The CDR3 is made up of 16 amino acids. The CDR3 sequence is CASSWTSGGATGELFF. The CDR3 nucleotides are TGCGCCAGCAGCTGGACTAGCGGGGGGGCCACCGGGGAGCTGTTTTTT.

The V and J genes are TRBV7-8 and TRBJ1-5; D is undetermined. Germline V gene sequence: CDR1 SGHVS, CDR2 FQNEAQ. V was cut by 6 bases and J by 0 bases, with 12 bases left in between. The CDR3 sequence is 15 residues long. CDR3 nucleotides: TGTGCCAGCAGTGCTCTCTCTTATAGCAATCAGCCCCAGCATTTT. This translates into CASSALSYSNQPQHF.

This clone appeared once. The CDR3 region is CASSRDRGNQPQHF. The CDR3 nucleotides read TGTGCCAGCAGCCGGGACAGGGGCAATCAGCCCCAGCATTTT. J is TRBJ1-5 and V is TRBV2, with 9 bases fitting TRBD1. Germline V lookup: CDR1 SNHLY, CDR2 FYNNEI. With V trimmed by 6 bases and J by 2 bases, 2 bases remained unmatched. The CDR3 is made up of 14 amino acids. Looking up the rest from reference TRBV2 and TRBJ1-5 gives the full variable domain: EPEVTQTPSHQVTQMGQEVILRCVPISNHLYFYWYRQILGQKVEFLVSFYNNEISEKSEIFDDQFSVERPDGSNFTLKIRSTKLEDSAMYFCASSRDRGNQPQHFGDGTRLSIL.

V is TRBV7-2 and J is TRBJ2-1, with a tentative D call TRBD1 (6 bases). The CDR3 totals 13 residues. Germline loops: CDR1 SGHTA, CDR2 FQGNSA. V was trimmed by 1 base and J by 9 bases, leaving 10 bases between them. DNA of the CDR3: TGTGCCAGCAGCTTAGGGTACAGGGCTGAGCAGTTCTTC. Its translation: CASSLGYRAEQFF.

The V gene is TRBV7-2, the J gene TRBJ2-7, with TRBD2 as a possible D gene (5 bases). Germline-derived CDR1 and CDR2 are SGHTA and FQGNSA. This CDR3 is 13 amino acids long. Between the trimmed V and J ends, which lost 3 bases and 6 bases, there was a span of 12 bases. The CDR3: CASSFRENGEQYF. For the CDR3, the DNA is TGTGCCAGCAGCTTTCGGGAAAACGGCGAGCAGTACTTC.

DNA for the CDR3: TGCGCCAGCAGCCAGAGGCAACTGAGTGAAAAACTGTTTTTT. The encoded protein is CASSQRQLSEKLFF. The gene calls are TRBV4-3 and TRBJ1-4; no clear D gene. Germline V gene data show CDR1 as LGHNA and CDR2 as YSLEER. This CDR3 region has 14 residues. V lost 3 bases and J 7 bases, leaving 12 bases between the germline ends.

This clone has just one count. This sequence joins TRBV29-1 and TRBJ1-6; tentative D call: TRBD1 (6 bases). CDR1 and CDR2 from the germline V gene are SQVTM and ANQGSEA. The CDR3 length is 16 residues. Trimming stripped 5 bases from V and 6 bases from J, with 20 bases between. As DNA, the CDR3 is TGCAGCGTTTCTACGACAGGTACGGGGGGTAATTCACCCCTCCACTTT. Translated, it gives CSVSTTGTGGNSPLHF.

The J gene is TRBJ2-6, the V gene TRBV25-1; TRBD1 agrees at 7 bases. Germline assignment: CDR1 MGHDK and CDR2 SYGVNS. Germline trimming cut 7 bases from V and 2 bases from J; bases unmatched to any gene: 8. This CDR3 is 16 amino acids long. CDR3 in amino acids: CASNARGSTGANVLTF. CDR3 in DNA: TGTGCCAGCAACGCCAGGGGGTCCACTGGGGCCAACGTCCTGACTTTC.

The chain couples TRBV7-2 to TRBJ2-7, with D possibly being TRBD1 or TRBD2 (5 bases each). The CDR3 runs to 15 residues. V lost 4 bases, J lost 3 bases, and 16 bases lay in between. Germline loops: CDR1 SGHTA, CDR2 FQGNSA. CDR3 sequence (DNA): TGTGCCAGCAGCTCCTCCGGGGCGCGAATCTACGAGCAGTACTTC. Protein product: CASSSSGARIYEQYF.

V gene TRBV7-8 combines with J gene TRBJ2-3; D is uncertain. This CDR3 has 13 residues. Germline V gene lookup returns CDR1 SGHVS and CDR2 FQNEAQ. Trimming left V 7 bases short and J 3 bases short, with 11 bases between. CDR3 in DNA: TGTGCCAGCACTCAATGGGGAACAGATACGCAGTATTTT. It is translated as CASTQWGTDTQYF.

The count of this clone is one. The chain has TRBV9 and TRBJ1-3; D gene uncertain. Trimming took off 0 bases at V and 4 bases at J, with 11 bases between the two ends. The CDR3 runs 15 residues. Germline CDR1 and CDR2: SGDLS and YYNGEE. The CDR3 sequence: CASSVDPGRGNTIYF. The CDR3 region has the DNA TGTGCCAGCAGCGTAGACCCGGGGAGAGGAAACACCATATATTTT.

This clone was seen a handful of times. The chain recombines TRBV18 with TRBJ2-3; a weak D match, TRBD1 (5 bases). The CDR3 consists of 14 residues. From germline, CDR1 is KGHSH and CDR2 LQKENI. V was cut by 0 bases and J by 5 bases, with 9 bases left in between. The CDR3 DNA reads as TGTGCCAGCTCACCACCGACAGTCCGAGATACGCAGTATTTT. Its translation: CASSPPTVRDTQYF.

This clone was seen more than once but under ten times. V usage is TRBV5-4 and J usage is TRBJ1-2, with TRBD1 matching over 7 bases. The CDR3 sequence is 13 residues long. V was clipped by 2 bases and J by 8 bases; unmatched bases: 6. Germline lookup yields CDR1 SGHNT and CDR2 YYREEE (reference sequence). The CDR3 protein is CASSFRGQGGYTF. The DNA for the CDR3 is TGTGCCAGCAGCTTTAGGGGGCAGGGAGGCTACACCTTC. Full variable domain (rest looked up from reference TRBV5-4 and TRBJ1-2): ETGVTQSPTHLIKTRGQQVTLRCSSQSGHNTVSWYQQALGQGPQFIFQYYREEENGRGNFPPRFSGLQFPNYSSELNVNALELDDSALYLCASSFRGQGGYTFGSGTRLTVV.

This sequence joins TRBV5-1 and TRBJ1-3, with D uncertain. Germline lookup yields CDR1 SGHRS and CDR2 YFSETQ. Between the trimmed V and J ends, which lost 8 bases and 0 bases, there was a span of 9 bases. This CDR3 spans 13 amino acids. In DNA form, the CDR3 reads TGCGCCAGTTTGGAGACCTCTGGAAACACCATATATTTT. It encodes CASLETSGNTIYF.

The J gene is TRBJ2-5, the V gene TRBV10-3; 7 bases match TRBD1. The J segment lost 5 bases and the V segment lost 3 bases, leaving 6 bases of the junction unmatched. CDR1 ENHRY and CDR2 SYGVKD come from the germline V gene. The CDR3 spans 14 residues. The CDR3 protein is CAISDLTGQETQYF. CDR3 DNA sequence: TGTGCCATCAGTGATTTGACAGGGCAGGAGACCCAGTACTTC.

This chain joins TRBV4-1 and TRBJ2-7; a possible D gene is TRBD2 (6 bases). CDR3 length: 16 amino acids. CDR1 is MGHRA, CDR2 YSYEKL, per germline. Trimming cost V 0 bases and J 9 bases, with 21 bases left between them. The CDR3 spells CASSQDPRGSLSAQYF. CDR3 DNA: TGCGCCAGCAGCCAAGATCCGCGGGGTTCCCTCTCGGCGCAGTACTTC.

The V call is TRBV29-1, the J call TRBJ1-1; TRBD1 is a possible D gene (6 bases). Trimming stripped 8 bases from V and 1 base from J, with 11 bases between. The CDR3 is made up of 12 amino acids. The V gene's germline CDR1 is SQVTM and CDR2 ANQGSEA. The CDR3 region has the DNA TGCAGCATAGGGGGGAGGAACACTGAAGCTTTCTTT. As protein: CSIGGRNTEAFF.

V gene TRBV15 combines with J gene TRBJ2-3; the D is unclear. Germline V CDR1 and CDR2: LNHNV, YYDKDF (reference sequence). This CDR3 is 14 amino acids long. V dropped 1 base and J dropped 2 bases, with 7 bases sitting between them. CDR3 coding DNA: TGTGCCACCAGCAGAGGGCTTCCCACAGATACGCAGTATTTT. Translating it yields CATSRGLPTDTQYF.

The V and J genes are TRBV28 and TRBJ1-5; 7 nucleotides match TRBD1. Per the germline V gene, CDR1 is MDHEN and CDR2 is SYDVKM. The V and J ends lost 5 bases and 11 bases, in that order; junction bases with no gene match: 12. The CDR3 loop spans 14 amino acids. The CDR3, as DNA: TGTGCCAGCAGTCCGTCGGACAGGTCACGGGCCCAGCATTTT. It encodes CASSPSDRSRAQHF. Using reference TRBV28 and TRBJ1-5 for the parts outside the CDR3, the full variable domain is DVKVTQSSRYLVKRTGEKVFLECVQDMDHENMFWYRQDPGLGLRLIYFSYDVKMKEKGDIPEGYSVSREKKERFSLILESASTNQTSMYLCASSPSDRSRAQHFGDGTRLSIL.

The V and J genes are TRBV4-1 and TRBJ2-1, with unresolved D. CDR3 length: 13 amino acids. Germline V CDR1 and CDR2: MGHRA, YSYEKL. Trimming cost V 4 bases and J 5 bases, with 9 bases left between them. CDR3 bases: TGCGCCAGCAGCCTTTCCAGGAACAATGAGCAGTTCTTC. This gives the protein CASSLSRNNEQFF.

The table lists this clone with a count of one. V gene TRBV29-1 combines with J gene TRBJ2-7, with D hard to call. The germline V gene encodes CDR1 SQVTM and CDR2 ANQGSEA. The CDR3 loop spans 11 amino acids. The V gene lost 7 bases and the J gene lost 6 bases, with 13 bases spanning the gap. CDR3 sequence: CSGRSGGEQYF. The CDR3 bases are TGCAGCGGAAGATCAGGCGGCGAGCAGTACTTC.

This chain joins TRBV7-2 and TRBJ1-1; D gene ambiguous. The CDR3 runs 12 residues. V was shortened by 1 base and J by 10 bases, with 10 bases between the two germline ends. Per the germline V gene, CDR1 is SGHTA and CDR2 is FQGNSA. This CDR3 is CASSLDTLVAFF. As DNA, the CDR3 is TGTGCCAGCAGCTTAGACACGTTGGTAGCTTTCTTT.

The chain carries TRBV30 and TRBJ2-3; TRBD2 matches 15 bases. The CDR3 runs 16 residues. The germline V gene encodes CDR1 GTSNPN and CDR2 SVGIG (reference sequence). V trimming: 2 bases; J trimming: 5 bases; junction bases outside the gene matches: 5. CDR3 bases: TGTGCCTGGAGTCCCGGACTAGCGGGGGGGCGAGATACGCAGTATTTT. The encoded protein is CAWSPGLAGGRDTQYF. The full variable domain, in which reference TRBV30 and TRBJ2-3 provide the parts outside the CDR3, is SQTIHQWPATLVQPVGSPLSLECTVEGTSNPNLYWYRQAAGRGLQLLFYSVGIGQISSEVPQNLSASRPQDRQFILSSKKLLLSDSGFYLCAWSPGLAGGRDTQYFGPGTRLTVL.

The CDR3 here is CASSFDGTEAFF. The CDR3 DNA is TGTGCCAGCAGTTTTGATGGCACTGAAGCTTTCTTT. The chain joins TRBV7-2 to TRBJ1-1; D call uncertain. V was shortened by 6 bases and J by 4 bases, with 9 bases between the two germline ends. This CDR3 comprises 12 residues. Germline lookup yields CDR1 SGHTA and CDR2 FQGNSA.

The sample holds one count of this clone. V and J are TRBV29-1 and TRBJ2-5; D might be TRBD2 (6 bases). CDR1 is SQVTM and CDR2 is ANQGSEA in the germline V gene. This CDR3 spans 14 amino acids. The V end lost 6 bases, the J end lost 5 bases, and 19 bases lay between the germline ends. CDR3 bases: TGCAGCGTCCAGCCCGGGACTGAAAGGGAGACCCAGTACTTC. This translates into CSVQPGTERETQYF.

The V call is TRBV5-1, the J call TRBJ2-3; D is uncertain. CDR3 length equals 13 residues. Trimming pared 0 bases from V and 3 bases from J, leaving 5 bases between. Germline V gene lookup returns CDR1 SGHRS and CDR2 YFSETQ. In DNA, the CDR3 is TGCGCCAGCAGCTTGGTCCCGACAGATACGCAGTATTTT. As protein: CASSLVPTDTQYF.